This passage covers 21 T cell receptor beta chains from one sample sequenced in a study of T cells in Graves' hyperthyroidism and ophthalmopathy. Amplification yielded TCR beta CDR3 regions, with RNA transcripts as the source. First-round RT-PCR targeting the TCR CDR3 was performed with the HTBI primer set. TCRdb reanalysed the multiplex PCR reads using MiXCR and keeps one entry per CDR3 protein. The sample has more than 500,000 distinct CDR3 sequences, roughly 16% seen once; the top ten hold 25% to 30%. Input material: blood. These receptors were collected from a woman aged 25 to 39 with Graves' ophthalmopathy.

This clonotype was recorded a few times. The rearrangement joins TRBV6-4 to TRBJ1-1; no clear D. The CDR3 contains 13 residues. The V end lost 2 bases, the J end lost 0 bases, and 4 bases lay between the germline ends. Germline V gene data show CDR1 as MRHNA and CDR2 as SNTAGT. CDR3 DNA sequence: TGTGCCAGCAGTGACACTATGAACACTGAAGCTTTCTTT. Amino acids: CASSDTMNTEAFF.

In this sample, this clonotype turned up a few times. J is TRBJ2-5 and V is TRBV29-1; D remains unclear. CDR1 and CDR2 (germline): SQVTM, ANQGSEA. The CDR3 runs 10 residues. Trimming stripped 3 bases from V and 5 bases from J, with 4 bases between. CDR3 residues: CSVDFETQYF. CDR3 in DNA: TGCAGCGTTGACTTCGAGACCCAGTACTTC.

Many counts were recorded for this clonotype. The rearrangement links TRBV5-1 to TRBJ2-7; D is undetermined. This CDR3 has 11 residues. Looked up from germline, CDR1 is SGHRS and CDR2 is YFSETQ. Deletions cut 6 bases from V and 1 base from J, with 5 bases between. CDR3: CASKGSYEQYF. CDR3 coding DNA: TGCGCCAGCAAAGGATCCTACGAGCAGTACTTC.

There are many counts of this clonotype. This chain joins TRBV28 and TRBJ1-5, with D tentatively TRBD1 (5 bases). Germline V gives CDR1 MDHEN, CDR2 SYDVKM. This CDR3 region has 13 residues. V was clipped by 3 bases and J by 7 bases, with 10 bases between them. The CDR3 sequence: CASSFGGRQPQHF. DNA for the CDR3: TGTGCCAGCAGTTTCGGGGGGAGGCAGCCCCAGCATTTT. Using reference TRBV28 and TRBJ1-5 for the parts outside the CDR3, the full variable domain is DVKVTQSSRYLVKRTGEKVFLECVQDMDHENMFWYRQDPGLGLRLIYFSYDVKMKEKGDIPEGYSVSREKKERFSLILESASTNQTSMYLCASSFGGRQPQHFGDGTRLSIL.

V gene TRBV7-9 combines with J gene TRBJ1-6; D is perhaps TRBD1 (6 bases). The CDR3 spans 15 residues. Trimming took 5 bases from V and 8 from J, leaving 16 bases between them. Germline V gene data show CDR1 as SEHNR and CDR2 as FQNEAQ (reference sequence). In DNA form, the CDR3 reads TGTGCCAGCAGCCCGCAGGGGACGCCCGATTCACCCCTCCACTTT. It yields the protein CASSPQGTPDSPLHF.

This clonotype was seen repeatedly, ten times or more. The V and J genes are TRBV6-1 and TRBJ2-3; D is perhaps TRBD1 or TRBD2 (5 bases each). The CDR3 has 16 amino acids. Germline lookup yields CDR1 MNHNS and CDR2 SASEGT. Trimming took 5 bases from V and 3 from J, leaving 18 bases between them. CDR3 protein: CASSTPLGTLTDTQYF. CDR3 DNA sequence: TGTGCCAGCAGTACACCTCTGGGGACGTTAACAGATACGCAGTATTTT.

The gene calls are TRBV6-2 or TRBV6-3 and TRBJ2-1, with TRBD2 matching 14 bases. This CDR3 is 18 amino acids long. Unmatched junction bases numbered 10, after V lost 0 bases and J lost 9 bases. The germline V gene encodes CDR1 MNHEY and CDR2 SVGEGT. This CDR3 is CASSYSGAGTSGSGEQFF. The CDR3 bases are TGTGCCAGCAGTTACTCGGGAGCCGGGACTAGCGGGAGCGGTGAGCAGTTCTTC.

This clonotype was counted ten times or more. V gene TRBV28 combines with J gene TRBJ2-5, with TRBD2 matching 11 bases. The CDR3 has 21 residues. V was clipped by 4 bases and J by 3 bases; unmatched bases: 22. Germline V lookup: CDR1 MDHEN, CDR2 SYDVKM. The CDR3 is CASSSLLETQGVLAGEETQYF. CDR3 bases: TGTGCCAGCAGTTCACTCTTAGAAACCCAAGGGGTACTAGCGGGAGAAGAGACCCAGTACTTC.

In this sample, this clonotype turned up a few times. The rearrangement joins TRBV27 to TRBJ1-2, with 7 bases identical to TRBD1. J was trimmed by 6 bases and V by 4 bases; bases with no gene match: 8. CDR3 size: 14 residues. Germline lookup yields CDR1 MNHEY and CDR2 SMNVEV (reference sequence). CDR3 in DNA: TGTGCCAGCAGTTACTCTTCCGGGACAGATGGCTACACCTTC. Protein product: CASSYSSGTDGYTF.

This clonotype came up a few times. V usage is TRBV7-9 and J usage is TRBJ2-1, with 9 bases identical to TRBD1. Germline V lookup: CDR1 SEHNR, CDR2 FQNEAQ (reference sequence). Trimming removed 2 bases from V and 7 bases from J; junction bases left unmatched: 6. The CDR3 extends over 15 amino acids. The CDR3 protein is CASSLRTGVLNEQFF. CDR3 in DNA: TGTGCCAGCAGCTTAAGGACAGGGGTTCTAAATGAGCAGTTCTTC.

This clonotype showed up many times. V usage is TRBV28 and J usage is TRBJ1-5, with no clear D. The V gene's germline CDR1 is MDHEN and CDR2 SYDVKM. Trimming pared 6 bases from V and 4 bases from J, leaving 19 bases between. CDR3 length equals 16 residues. This CDR3 is CASSPAGLKRNQPQHF. The CDR3 nucleotides read TGTGCCAGCAGCCCCGCAGGACTCAAGCGGAATCAGCCCCAGCATTTT.

This clonotype was picked up many times. V and J are TRBV20-1 and TRBJ2-1, with 9 bases matching TRBD2. The length of the CDR3 is 21 residues. Germline V gives CDR1 DFQATT, CDR2 SNEGSKA (reference sequence). Trimming took 1 base from V and 2 from J; bases not matched to a gene: 21. The DNA for the CDR3 is TGCAGTGCTAGAGTGCTTGTTTCCACTAGCGGGCCTCTCCCTCCCTACAATGAGCAGTTCTTC. Translation gives CSARVLVSTSGPLPPYNEQFF.

This clonotype showed up just a few times. The J gene is TRBJ2-2, the V gene TRBV19; TRBD2 aligns across 9 bases. Germline V gives CDR1 LNHDA, CDR2 SQIVND (reference sequence). The CDR3 covers 16 residues. The trim removed 7 bases at V and 5 bases at J, leaving 11 bases unmatched. CDR3 nucleotides: TGTGCCAGTACCCAAATAGCGGGAGAGGGTACCGGGGAGCTGTTTTTT. This encodes CASTQIAGEGTGELFF. Drawing the rest from reference TRBV19 and TRBJ2-2, the complete variable domain is DGGITQSPKYLFRKEGQNVTLSCEQNLNHDAMYWYRQDPGQGLRLIYYSQIVNDFQKGDIAEGYSVSREKKESFPLTVTSAQKNPTAFYLCASTQIAGEGTGELFFGEGSRLTVL.

The chain has TRBV20-1 and TRBJ2-3, with 8 bases aligning to TRBD2. CDR3 length: 12 amino acids. With V trimmed by 5 bases and J by 5 bases, 3 bases remained unmatched. Germline V gene sequence: CDR1 DFQATT, CDR2 SNEGSKA (reference sequence). The CDR3: CSASGGVDTQYF. The CDR3 DNA reads TGCAGTGCTTCGGGGGGGGTAGATACGCAGTATTTT.

This clonotype was seen a handful of times. The chain joins TRBV7-2 to TRBJ2-1, with 10 bases fitting TRBD2. J lost 2 bases, V lost 2 bases, and 18 bases had no gene match. The CDR3 is 21 amino acids. The germline gives CDR1 SGHTA, CDR2 FQGNSA. This CDR3 is CASSLPSTQSIAGGTYNEQFF. The CDR3 bases are TGTGCCAGCAGCTTACCATCAACCCAATCAATAGCGGGAGGAACCTACAATGAGCAGTTCTTC.

This clonotype was recorded a few times. V is TRBV6-1 and J is TRBJ2-4, with 10 bases fitting TRBD1. V was pared by 6 bases and J by 1 base, with 9 bases of the junction left unmatched. The CDR3 totals 17 residues. CDR1 MNHNS and CDR2 SASEGT come from the germline V gene. The CDR3 region is CASRRGTGVTAKNIQYF. The CDR3 coding sequence is TGTGCCAGCAGACGGGGGACAGGGGTTACGGCCAAAAACATTCAGTACTTC.

This clonotype was recorded at least ten times. The V gene is TRBV11-1, the J gene TRBJ2-7; D gene uncertain. The CDR3 is 14 amino acids. The germline V gene encodes CDR1 SGHAT and CDR2 FQDESV (reference sequence). Deletions cut 0 bases from V and 5 bases from J, with 11 bases between. The CDR3 bases are TGTGCCAGCAGCTTAGCGGATAGATTGGACGAGCAGTACTTC. This translates into CASSLADRLDEQYF. Together with reference TRBV11-1 and TRBJ2-7, the CDR3 gives the full variable domain: EAEVAQSPRYKITEKSQAVAFWCDPISGHATLYWYRQILGQGPELLVQFQDESVVDDSQLPKDRFSAERLKGVDSTLKIQPAELGDSAMYLCASSLADRLDEQYFGPGTRLTVT.

This clonotype was picked up many times. The V gene is TRBV12-3 or TRBV12-4, the J gene TRBJ1-5, with unresolved D. The V and J ends lost 3 bases and 5 bases respectively, with 11 bases between them. The CDR3 extends over 14 amino acids. CDR3 coding DNA: TGTGCCAGCAGTTTCTTTGCTGGGGATCAGCCCCAGCATTTT. It specifies CASSFFAGDQPQHF.

This clonotype was seen only a few times. The V gene is TRBV19, the J gene TRBJ2-7, with D uncertain. Trimming shortened V by 6 bases and J by 3 bases, and 9 bases separated the two germline ends. This CDR3 has 12 amino acids. CDR1 and CDR2 (germline): LNHDA, SQIVND (reference sequence). This chain's CDR3 is CASRDRNYEQYF. The DNA for the CDR3 is TGTGCCAGTAGGGACCGAAACTACGAGCAGTACTTC. Variable domain in full (rest from reference TRBV19 and TRBJ2-7): DGGITQSPKYLFRKEGQNVTLSCEQNLNHDAMYWYRQDPGQGLRLIYYSQIVNDFQKGDIAEGYSVSREKKESFPLTVTSAQKNPTAFYLCASRDRNYEQYFGPGTRLTVT.

With respect to this clonotype: A clone one base away is much larger, so this may be a read error. This chain uses TRBV11-2 with TRBJ2-1; possibly TRBD2 for D (5 bases). The CDR3 runs 15 residues. Germline V gives CDR1 SGHAT, CDR2 FQNNGV. Deletions cut 2 bases from V and 4 bases from J, with 12 bases between. CDR3 sequence (DNA): TGTGCCAGCAGCTTACCGGCTAGCCGGTACAATGAGCAGTTCTTC. The encoded protein is CASSLPASRYNEQFF.

This clonotype was picked up many times. V and J are TRBV11-2 and TRBJ2-3; unclear D gene. This CDR3 has 15 residues. The germline CDR1 and CDR2 sequences are SGHAT and FQNNGV. V lost 5 bases and J lost 2, with 14 bases in between. This CDR3 is CASSPVASYTDTQYF. In nucleotides, the CDR3 is TGTGCCAGCAGCCCCGTAGCCTCCTACACAGATACGCAGTATTTT.